The 24 T cell receptor beta chains in this list originate from one sample, sequenced in a study of shared clonotypes between healthy human individuals. Sequencing was performed with immunoSEQ multiplex PCR; in TCRdb, only in-frame clones are kept and a portion is missing. The repertoire holds about 2.3 million clones, with more than 85% as singletons. The sample consisted of naive CD4+ T cells from PBMCs. Subset: CD45RA+ positively selected. The receptors shown here come from a man between 18 and 29 years old in good health. Some clones in this sample may be carry-over from other donors' samples.

The CDR3 spells CASGKTGTVNTGELFF. DNA of the CDR3: TGTGCCAGCGGGAAAACCGGGACTGTTAACACCGGGGAGCTGTTTTTT. The chain is built from TRBV7-3 and TRBJ2-2; a possible D gene is TRBD2 (6 bases). V shed 8 bases and J shed 2 bases, with 18 bases lying between them. Germline-derived CDR1 and CDR2 are SGHTA and FQGTGA. The CDR3 runs to 16 residues.

CDR3 protein: CASSRLAGEDTGELFF. The CDR3 DNA reads as TGTGCCAGCAGCCGACTAGCGGGAGAGGACACCGGGGAGCTGTTTTTT. V and J are TRBV7-8 and TRBJ2-2, with TRBD2 matching 12 bases. There are 16 residues in the CDR3. CDR1 is SGHVS, CDR2 FQNEAQ, per germline. V shed 5 bases, J shed 3 bases, and the junction held 4 bases outside the gene matches.

The chain has TRBV7-2 and TRBJ2-1; D gene ambiguous. Trimming removed 5 bases at V and 5 bases at J, with 10 bases between. In germline, CDR1 is SGHTA, CDR2 FQGNSA. The CDR3 length is 13 residues. CDR3 amino acids: CASSPWTNNEQFF. For the CDR3, the DNA is TGTGCCAGCAGCCCCTGGACCAACAATGAGCAGTTCTTC.

The V call is TRBV6-5, the J call TRBJ2-6; 8 positions agree with TRBD1. Germline V gives CDR1 MNHEY, CDR2 SVGAGI. V lost 8 bases, J lost 8 bases, and 11 bases stayed unmatched. CDR3 length: 15 amino acids. The CDR3 loop reads CASGQGRVGSNVLTF. CDR3 DNA sequence: TGTGCCAGCGGACAGGGCCGGGTTGGATCCAACGTCCTGACTTTC.

The chain uses TRBV28 and TRBJ2-7; TRBD1 agrees at 7 bases. The V gene's germline CDR1 is MDHEN and CDR2 SYDVKM. The CDR3 sequence is 14 residues long. The trim removed 6 bases at V and 3 bases at J, leaving 8 bases unmatched. CDR3 coding DNA: TGTGCCAGCAGGCCGCCGGCAGGGGGCTACGAGCAGTACTTC. As protein: CASRPPAGGYEQYF.

The chain is built from TRBV28 and TRBJ1-5, with D unresolved. The CDR3 runs to 12 residues. V was cut by 4 bases and J by 7 bases, with 8 bases left in between. CDR1 MDHEN and CDR2 SYDVKM come from the germline V gene. This CDR3 reads CASSSPGQPQHF. As DNA, the CDR3 is TGTGCCAGCAGTTCCCCGGGGCAGCCCCAGCATTTT.

The gene calls are TRBV19 and TRBJ1-2, with D uncertain. Between the trimmed V and J ends, which lost 7 bases and 6 bases, there was a span of 24 bases. Looked up from germline, CDR1 is LNHDA and CDR2 is SQIVND (reference sequence). The CDR3 has 16 amino acids. CDR3 DNA sequence: TGTGCCAGTATCCTAACGGCAGGTAGGGATAAGGATGGCTACACCTTC. This translates into CASILTAGRDKDGYTF.

V usage is TRBV7-3 and J usage is TRBJ2-5; TRBD2 might be the D (5 bases). The CDR3 is made up of 15 amino acids. Germline V lookup: CDR1 SGHTA, CDR2 FQGTGA. V was trimmed by 5 bases and J by 5 bases, leaving 18 bases between them. In DNA, the CDR3 is TGTGCCAGCAGCCGGACCACGTCGCGGAGGGAGACCCAGTACTTC. Amino acids: CASSRTTSRRETQYF.

This clone was seen just once. DNA for the CDR3: TGTGCCAGCAGCCCAACTAGCGGGAGGCCCTCTTCCTACAATGAGCAGTTCTTC. Protein: CASSPTSGRPSSYNEQFF. The V call is TRBV2, the J call TRBJ2-1; 12 positions agree with TRBD2. J gave up 1 base and V 6 bases, and 10 bases lay outside the gene matches. The CDR3 consists of 18 residues. CDR1 and CDR2 (germline): SNHLY, FYNNEI.

The chain recombines TRBV12-5 with TRBJ1-3; a possible D gene is TRBD1 (5 bases). Trimming removed 4 bases from V and 4 bases from J, with 17 bases in between. The CDR3 sequence is 16 residues long. Germline V gene sequence: CDR1 LGHNT, CDR2 FRNRAP. CDR3 sequence: CASGSSGGGDGNTIYF. DNA for the CDR3: TGTGCTAGTGGTTCCTCCGGCGGGGGGGACGGAAACACCATATATTTT.

A single count supports this clone. The J gene is TRBJ2-7, the V gene TRBV7-6, with 13 bases identical to TRBD2. V gave up 4 bases and J gave up 7 bases; unmatched junction bases: 16. The V gene's germline CDR1 is SGHVS and CDR2 FNYEAQ. CDR3 length: 18 residues. In DNA form, the CDR3 reads TGTGCCAGCAGCTCTCCCGGACTAGCGGGAGCCGAGGTGGGGGAGCAGTACTTC. Residues: CASSSPGLAGAEVGEQYF.

The chain carries TRBV18 and TRBJ1-1; D not resolved. The CDR3 contains 14 residues. The V gene's germline CDR1 is KGHSH and CDR2 LQKENI. Trimming took 3 bases from V and 8 from J, leaving 16 bases between them. The CDR3 nucleotides read TGTGCCAGCTCACCTCCCGTAATAGGTCAAGAAGCTTTCTTT. This translates into CASSPPVIGQEAFF.

The chain combines TRBV4-3 with TRBJ2-5; D gene unclear. The CDR3 is made up of 14 amino acids. V was shortened by 0 bases and J by 2 bases, with 7 bases between the two germline ends. CDR1 LGHNA and CDR2 YSLEER come from the germline V gene. This CDR3 reads CASSQEGLQETQYF. CDR3 coding DNA: TGCGCCAGCAGCCAAGAGGGCCTTCAAGAGACCCAGTACTTC.

The rearrangement uses TRBV2 and TRBJ1-3; D ambiguous. This CDR3 has 12 residues. V lost 6 bases and J 7 bases, leaving 10 bases between the germline ends. Germline values: CDR1 SNHLY, CDR2 FYNNEI. The CDR3 DNA is TGTGCCAGCAGCCGACAACTCAACACCATATATTTT. This codes for CASSRQLNTIYF.

On this clone itself: This sample includes further DNA sequences coding for the same CDR3. The chain is built from TRBV6-1 and TRBJ2-7; possibly TRBD2 for D (5 bases). The CDR3 extends over 14 amino acids. The germline V and J ends were trimmed by 3 bases and 3 bases, with 12 bases remaining between them. Germline CDR1 MNHNS, CDR2 SASEGT. CDR3 region: CASSEAGGLYEQYF. CDR3 sequence (DNA): TGTGCCAGCAGTGAGGCGGGCGGGCTCTACGAGCAGTACTTC.

In DNA, the CDR3 is TGCGCCAGCAGCTGGGACAGCCCCTACCCTTACGAGCAGTACTTC. Translated, it gives CASSWDSPYPYEQYF. This rearrangement joins TRBV5-1 to TRBJ2-7, with 7 bases aligning to TRBD1. The CDR3 extends over 15 amino acids. Germline V lookup: CDR1 SGHRS, CDR2 YFSETQ. The V and J ends lost 3 bases and 4 bases, in that order; junction bases with no gene match: 10.

This rearrangement joins TRBV5-8 to TRBJ2-4; D not certain. CDR1 is SGHTS and CDR2 is YDEGEE in the germline V gene. There are 16 residues in the CDR3. The V gene lost 1 base and the J gene lost 0 bases, with 11 bases spanning the gap. The CDR3 protein is CASSLFGDSAKNIQYF. DNA of the CDR3: TGTGCCAGCAGCTTGTTCGGAGACTCAGCCAAAAACATTCAGTACTTC.

The J gene is TRBJ2-2, the V gene TRBV19; TRBD2 matches 8 bases. CDR1 and CDR2 (germline): LNHDA, SQIVND (reference sequence). The CDR3 spans 16 residues. V dropped 7 bases and J dropped 3; count of bases not matched to a gene: 10. CDR3 amino acids: CASTGIAGSHTGELFF. The CDR3 DNA is TGTGCCAGTACCGGGATAGCGGGAAGTCACACCGGGGAGCTGTTTTTT. The full variable domain, its missing parts supplied by reference TRBV19 and TRBJ2-2, is DGGITQSPKYLFRKEGQNVTLSCEQNLNHDAMYWYRQDPGQGLRLIYYSQIVNDFQKGDIAEGYSVSREKKESFPLTVTSAQKNPTAFYLCASTGIAGSHTGELFFGEGSRLTVL.

The V gene is TRBV5-1, the J gene TRBJ2-7; TRBD1 aligns across 9 bases. The CDR3 runs to 14 residues. V trimming: 4 bases; J trimming: 2 bases; junction bases outside the gene matches: 4. The germline CDR1 and CDR2 sequences are SGHRS and YFSETQ. This chain's CDR3 is CASSADRGTYEQYF. In DNA form, the CDR3 reads TGCGCCAGCAGCGCGGACAGGGGAACCTACGAGCAGTACTTC.

This clone was observed a handful of times. Here the CDR3 reads CASSYSLGSGSTGELFF. The CDR3 DNA reads TGTGCCAGCAGCTACTCTTTGGGTAGCGGAAGCACCGGGGAGCTGTTTTTT. The V call is TRBV7-9, the J call TRBJ2-2; D perhaps matches TRBD2 (6 bases). Deletions cut 4 bases from V and 4 bases from J, with 19 bases between. Germline CDR1 SEHNR, CDR2 FQNEAQ (reference sequence). The CDR3 loop spans 17 amino acids.

This chain connects TRBV25-1 to TRBJ2-7, with TRBD2 matching 8 bases. This CDR3 region has 14 residues. V lost 6 bases to trimming and J lost 6 bases; unmatched junction nucleotides: 10. From germline, CDR1 is MGHDK and CDR2 SYGVNS. CDR3 bases: TGTGCCAGCAGACCGCCGGGACTAGTTGGCGAGCAGTACTTC. It specifies CASRPPGLVGEQYF.

The V and J genes are TRBV7-9 and TRBJ2-2; D may be TRBD1 or TRBD2 (5 bases each). There are 15 residues in the CDR3. The V end was cut by 6 bases, the J end by 1 base, with 12 bases between. Germline CDR1 is SEHNR and CDR2 is FQNEAQ (reference sequence). CDR3 region: CASRVGRGNTGELFF. The CDR3 DNA is TGTGCCAGCAGGGTGGGACGGGGGAACACCGGGGAGCTGTTTTTT.

The chain recombines TRBV4-1 with TRBJ2-1; 8 nucleotides agree with TRBD2. Per the germline V gene, CDR1 is MGHRA and CDR2 is YSYEKL. After removal of 4 bases from V and 12 bases from J, the junction contained 8 bases not matched to a gene. The CDR3 consists of 13 residues. CDR3 nucleotides: TGCGCCAGCAGCCGGCCCGGGACTAGTGCGCAGTTCTTC. Amino acid sequence: CASSRPGTSAQFF.

This rearrangement joins TRBV5-1 to TRBJ1-5, with 9 bases identical to TRBD1. CDR3 length equals 16 residues. The trim removed 0 bases at V and 7 bases at J, leaving 8 bases unmatched. Per germline, CDR1 SGHRS and CDR2 YFSETQ. For the CDR3, the DNA is TGCGCCAGCAGCTTGGGGGACAGGGAGGGCAGCCAGCCCCAGCATTTT. Protein sequence: CASSLGDREGSQPQHF.